The 19 T cell receptor beta chains in this list originate from one sample, sequenced in a study of T-cell memory formation after mild COVID-19. One entry per CDR3 protein, called by TCRdb with MiXCR from the 5' RACE reads. The sample holds fewer than 300,000 distinct CDR3 sequences; 16% are singletons and the top ten take 20% to 25%. Sequenced material: PBMCs or a T cell subset sorted from them (not recorded which). These receptors originate from a man between 18 and 29 years old who had mild COVID-19 (a few samples of this study predate the infection). Cell type and time point are not known.

This clonotype appeared a few times. CDR3 coding DNA: TGTGCCAGCAGCTTAGAGAGGGGTCCGTTAAGGAGGTCCCAGTACTTC. It specifies CASSLERGPLRRSQYF. The V gene is TRBV11-2, the J gene TRBJ2-5; D could derive from TRBD1 or TRBD2 (5 bases each). With 0 bases removed from V and 9 bases from J, the gap between germline ends came to 20 bases. From germline, CDR1 is SGHAT and CDR2 FQNNGV. The CDR3 covers 16 residues.

This clonotype was picked up many times. The V gene is TRBV5-1, the J gene TRBJ2-3; 11 nucleotides align to TRBD2. J was trimmed by 3 bases and V by 3 bases; bases with no gene match: 9. Germline V CDR1 and CDR2: SGHRS, YFSETQ. The CDR3 totals 17 residues. CDR3 amino acids: CASSSRLSGGVTDTQYF. CDR3 nucleotide sequence: TGCGCCAGCAGCTCTCGACTTAGCGGGGGGGTTACAGATACGCAGTATTTT.

The rearrangement links TRBV27 to TRBJ2-7; 8 bases map to TRBD1. Germline V gives CDR1 MNHEY, CDR2 SMNVEV (reference sequence). The V and J ends lost 3 bases and 6 bases, in that order; junction bases with no gene match: 7. The CDR3 has 14 amino acids. Written as DNA, the CDR3 is TGTGCCAGCAGTTTCTGGCGGACAGGGAGCGAGCAGTACTTC. Encoded protein: CASSFWRTGSEQYF.

The chain couples TRBV7-6 to TRBJ2-5; 8 bases agree with TRBD2. Germline values: CDR1 SGHVS, CDR2 FNYEAQ. CDR3 length equals 15 residues. The ends lost 5 bases at V and 4 bases at J; junction bases unmatched: 9. CDR3 nucleotide sequence: TGTGCCAGCAGCCCGGAGCGGGGGTGGAGAGAGACCCAGTACTTC. Amino acids: CASSPERGWRETQYF.

The rearrangement joins TRBV6-4 to TRBJ2-1, with 7 positions matching TRBD2. This CDR3 has 15 amino acids. In germline, CDR1 is MRHNA, CDR2 SNTAGT. V was clipped by 3 bases and J by 9 bases; unmatched bases: 11. CDR3 loop: CASSELGGSGGEQFF. CDR3 nucleotide sequence: TGTGCCAGCAGTGAATTGGGGGGGTCGGGCGGTGAGCAGTTCTTC.

This clonotype was counted only a few times. The rearrangement uses TRBV7-2 and TRBJ2-1; the match to TRBD1 covers 9 bases. V shed 5 bases, J shed 4 bases, and the junction held 9 bases outside the gene matches. The CDR3 extends over 16 amino acids. CDR1 SGHTA and CDR2 FQGNSA come from the germline V gene. The CDR3 sequence: CASSPPPGQGYNEQFF. The DNA of the CDR3 is TGTGCCAGCAGCCCACCCCCGGGACAGGGTTACAATGAGCAGTTCTTC.

V is TRBV6-2 or TRBV6-3 and J is TRBJ2-3; 7 bases are a match to TRBD1. The CDR3 loop spans 17 amino acids. The germline V gene has CDR1 MNHEY and CDR2 SVGEGT. V shed 2 bases, J shed 3 bases, and the junction held 11 bases outside the gene matches. The DNA of the CDR3 is TGTGCCAGCAGTTACACGCTACCCGGGACAGCGACAGATACGCAGTATTTT. Its protein is CASSYTLPGTATDTQYF.

This sequence joins TRBV7-2 and TRBJ2-3, with D uncertain. V lost 4 bases to trimming and J lost 4 bases, with 6 bases between them. Germline values: CDR1 SGHTA, CDR2 FQGNSA. CDR3 length equals 12 residues. The CDR3 region has the DNA TGTGCCAGCAGCTGGAGTGCAGATACGCAGTATTTT. Translated, it gives CASSWSADTQYF. Using reference TRBV7-2 and TRBJ2-3 for the parts outside the CDR3, the full variable domain is GAGVSQSPSNKVTEKGKDVELRCDPISGHTALYWYRQSLGQGLEFLIYFQGNSAPDKSGLPSDRFSAERTGGSVSTLTIQRTQQEDSAVYLCASSWSADTQYFGPGTRLTVL.

The chain employs TRBV4-2 and TRBJ1-4, with D tentatively TRBD1 (5 bases). CDR1 is LGHNA, CDR2 YNFKEQ, per germline. The CDR3 runs to 15 residues. V gave up 1 base and J gave up 4 bases, with 10 bases separating them. The CDR3, as DNA: TGTGCCAGCAGCCAAGGGGGGGAGAATAATGAAAAACTGTTTTTT. This codes for CASSQGGENNEKLFF.

The chain has TRBV27 and TRBJ1-5; D is possibly TRBD1 (5 bases). The CDR3 is made up of 17 amino acids. V lost 3 bases to trimming and J lost 3 bases, with 18 bases between them. CDR1 is MNHEY and CDR2 is SMNVEV in the germline V gene (reference sequence). Written as DNA, the CDR3 is TGTGCCAGCAGTTTTCGGCAGGGAGGGACCCTCAATCAGCCCCAGCATTTT. Residues: CASSFRQGGTLNQPQHF.

This chain connects TRBV4-3 to TRBJ1-1, with D possibly matching TRBD1 (5 bases). Trimming shortened V by 0 bases and J by 0 bases, and 14 bases separated the two germline ends. The CDR3 is 17 residues long. In germline, CDR1 is LGHNA, CDR2 YSLEER. CDR3 protein: CASSQDLARQLNTEAFF. CDR3 DNA: TGCGCCAGCAGCCAAGATTTAGCTCGACAGCTGAACACTGAAGCTTTCTTT.

This sequence joins TRBV5-1 and TRBJ1-2; no clear D gene. Looked up from germline, CDR1 is SGHRS and CDR2 is YFSETQ. The CDR3 contains 16 residues. V was trimmed by 0 bases and J by 4 bases, leaving 16 bases between them. The CDR3 is CASSLGGSGFGYGYTF. The CDR3 coding sequence is TGCGCCAGCAGCTTGGGCGGGTCGGGGTTCGGCTATGGCTACACCTTC. The whole variable domain, filled in from reference TRBV5-1 and TRBJ1-2, reads KAGVTQTPRYLIKTRGQQVTLSCSPISGHRSVSWYQQTPGQGLQFLFEYFSETQRNKGNFPGRFSGRQFSNSRSEMNVSTLELGDSALYLCASSLGGSGFGYGYTFGSGTRLTVV.

This clonotype came up a few times. The gene calls are TRBV30 and TRBJ2-6; TRBD1 is a possible D gene (5 bases). V dropped 7 bases and J dropped 2 bases, with 12 bases sitting between them. From germline, CDR1 is GTSNPN and CDR2 SVGIG (reference sequence). The CDR3 is 14 residues long. CDR3 sequence reads: CASSGYPGANVLTF. The CDR3 DNA reads TGTGCCTCGTCAGGGTACCCTGGGGCCAACGTCCTGACTTTC.

This sequence joins TRBV7-2 and TRBJ2-1; D possibly corresponds to TRBD2 (5 bases). CDR1 and CDR2 from the germline V gene are SGHTA and FQGNSA. With 8 bases removed from V and 2 bases from J, the gap between germline ends came to 13 bases. There are 14 residues in the CDR3. The CDR3: CASGRVGAYNEQFF. CDR3 DNA sequence: TGTGCCAGCGGGCGGGTCGGAGCCTACAATGAGCAGTTCTTC.

This clonotype was recorded a few times. The chain carries TRBV6-5 and TRBJ1-1; unclear D gene. From germline, CDR1 is MNHEY and CDR2 SVGAGI. Trimming left V 0 bases short and J 11 bases short, with 13 bases between. The CDR3 is made up of 13 amino acids. The CDR3 protein is CASSYSYGVQAFF. In nucleotides, the CDR3 is TGTGCCAGCAGTTACTCCTACGGGGTACAGGCTTTCTTT.

This clonotype was counted a few times. The chain uses TRBV9 and TRBJ1-2; no clear D. The CDR3 is 14 residues long. Germline V CDR1 and CDR2: SGDLS, YYNGEE. Trimming took off 0 bases at V and 4 bases at J, with 10 bases between the two ends. The CDR3 sequence is CASSVEAGIYGYTF. CDR3 DNA: TGTGCCAGCAGCGTAGAGGCAGGAATCTATGGCTACACCTTC. The complete variable domain, with remaining parts taken from reference TRBV9 and TRBJ1-2, reads DSGVTQTPKHLITATGQRVTLRCSPRSGDLSVYWYQQSLDQGLQFLIQYYNGEERAKGNILERFSAQQFPDLHSELNLSSLELGDSALYFCASSVEAGIYGYTFGSGTRLTVV.

The chain combines TRBV7-2 with TRBJ2-7; 12 bases are shared with TRBD1. Germline trimming cut 4 bases from V and 7 bases from J; bases unmatched to any gene: 5. Germline V gene sequence: CDR1 SGHTA, CDR2 FQGNSA. The CDR3 runs to 14 residues. CDR3 in amino acids: CASSSGQGAREQYF. The DNA for the CDR3 is TGTGCCAGCAGCTCGGGACAGGGGGCGCGTGAGCAGTACTTC.

The rearrangement links TRBV20-1 to TRBJ2-1; 9 nucleotides line up with TRBD2. Unmatched junction bases numbered 10, after V lost 6 bases and J lost 7 bases. Germline V gene lookup returns CDR1 DFQATT and CDR2 SNEGSKA (reference sequence). This CDR3 region has 14 residues. CDR3 DNA sequence: TGCAGTGCCACCGCGGGGGGGCCCCGTAATGAGCAGTTCTTC. Amino acid sequence: CSATAGGPRNEQFF.

This clonotype was counted between two and nine times. The V call is TRBV4-1, the J call TRBJ2-1, with D maybe TRBD1 (5 bases). This CDR3 contains 14 residues. CDR1 is MGHRA and CDR2 is YSYEKL in the germline V gene. V lost 1 base to trimming and J lost 8 bases, with 12 bases between them. CDR3 protein: CASSQVGGRDEQFF. CDR3 nucleotides: TGCGCCAGCAGCCAAGTGGGCGGCAGGGATGAGCAGTTCTTC.